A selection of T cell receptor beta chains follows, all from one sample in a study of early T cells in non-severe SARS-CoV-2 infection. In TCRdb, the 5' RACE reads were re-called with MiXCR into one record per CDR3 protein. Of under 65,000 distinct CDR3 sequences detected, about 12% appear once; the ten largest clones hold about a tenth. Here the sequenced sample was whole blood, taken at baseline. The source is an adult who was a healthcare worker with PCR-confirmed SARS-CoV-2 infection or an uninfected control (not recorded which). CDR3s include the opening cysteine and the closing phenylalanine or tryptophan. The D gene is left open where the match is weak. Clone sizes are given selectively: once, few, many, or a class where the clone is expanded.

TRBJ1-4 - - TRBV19 CASTDWGREQEEKLFF TGTGCCAGTACCGATTGGGGCCGGGAACAGGAGGAAAAACTGTTTTTT
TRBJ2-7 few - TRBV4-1 CASSQDLSKQAGHEQYF TGCGCCAGCAGCCAAGATCTCTCGAAACAGGCGGGTCACGAGCAGTACTTC
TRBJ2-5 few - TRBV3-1 CASSVKGSELPGTQYF TGTGCCAGCAGCGTGAAGGGTAGCGAGCTACCGGGGACCCAGTACTTC
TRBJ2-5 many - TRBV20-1 CSAGQIQETQYF TGCAGTGCTGGACAGATACAAGAGACCCAGTACTTC
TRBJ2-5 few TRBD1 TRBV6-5 CASSYWDRGGETQYF TGTGCCAGCAGTTATTGGGACAGGGGAGGAGAGACCCAGTACTTC
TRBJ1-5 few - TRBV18 CASSPTDNQPQHF TGTGCCAGCTCACCGACGGACAATCAGCCCCAGCATTTT
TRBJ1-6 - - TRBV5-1 CASSSKTARDSPLHF TGCGCCAGCAGCTCCAAGACAGCTCGCGATTCACCCCTCCACTTT
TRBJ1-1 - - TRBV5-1 CASSLAVSATEAFF TGCGCCAGCAGCTTGGCCGTTTCAGCCACTGAAGCTTTCTTT
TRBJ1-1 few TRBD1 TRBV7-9 CASSLAGTGEKNTEAFF TGTGCCAGCAGCTTAGCTGGGACAGGGGAAAAAAACACTGAAGCTTTCTTT
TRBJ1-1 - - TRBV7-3 CASSSTRENTEAFF TGTGCCAGCAGCTCGACCAGGGAGAACACTGAAGCTTTCTTT
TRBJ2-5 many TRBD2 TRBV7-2 CASSPRGDSGGPRGETQYF TGTGCCAGCAGCCCCCGAGGTGATAGCGGGGGGCCGCGGGGCGAGACCCAGTACTTC
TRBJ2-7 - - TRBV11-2 CASRPGRGKGSYEQYF TGTGCCAGCAGACCCGGTAGGGGAAAGGGCTCCTACGAGCAGTACTTC
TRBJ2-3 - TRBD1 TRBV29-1 CSVDRGQTSTDTQYF TGCAGCGTAGACCGGGGACAGACTAGCACAGATACGCAGTATTTT
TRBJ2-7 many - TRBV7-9 CASSLVGGGVNEQYF TGTGCCAGCAGCTTAGTCGGAGGGGGAGTCAACGAGCAGTACTTC
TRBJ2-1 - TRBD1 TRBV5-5 CASSLVVGTAHEQFF TGTGCCAGCAGCTTGGTCGTAGGGACAGCCCATGAGCAGTTCTTC
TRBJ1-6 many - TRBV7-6 CASSLKLSGDNSPLHF TGTGCCAGCAGCTTGAAGTTATCCGGGGATAATTCACCCCTCCACTTT
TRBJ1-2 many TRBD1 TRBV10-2 CASGQEGYTF TGCGCCAGCGGACAGGAGGGCTACACCTTC
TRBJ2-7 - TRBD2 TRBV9 CASSLAGGPYEQYF TGTGCCAGCAGCCTAGCGGGAGGGCCTTACGAGCAGTACTTC
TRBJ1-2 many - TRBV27 CASSLSGAGDRTNYGYTF TGTGCCAGCAGTTTATCGGGGGCAGGGGATAGGACGAACTATGGCTACACCTTC
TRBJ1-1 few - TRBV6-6 CASSYPSGGRGTEAFF TGTGCCAGCAGTTACCCTTCCGGGGGGCGCGGCACTGAAGCTTTCTTT
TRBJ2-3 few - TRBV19 CASSVRGTPTQYF TGTGCCAGTAGTGTTCGCGGGACCCCTACGCAGTATTTT
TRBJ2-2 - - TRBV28 CASSLGHGELFF TGTGCCAGCAGTTTAGGTCACGGGGAGCTGTTTTTT
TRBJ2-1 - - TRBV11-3 CASSLGESSYNEQLF TGTGCCAGCAGCCTCGGCGAGAGCTCCTACAATGAGCAGCTCTTC
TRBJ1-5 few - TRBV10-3 CAISETSAGNQPQHF TGTGCCATCAGTGAGACATCGGCGGGCAATCAGCCCCAGCATTTT
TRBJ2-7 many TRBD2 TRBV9 CASSVEAGGDEQYF TGTGCCAGCAGCGTAGAAGCGGGAGGGGACGAGCAGTACTTC
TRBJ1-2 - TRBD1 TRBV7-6 CASSSTGSIDGYTF TGTGCCAGCAGCTCGACAGGGAGTATCGATGGCTACACCTTC
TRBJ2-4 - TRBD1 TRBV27 CASSGLRDRGDIQYF TGTGCCAGCAGTGGGCTCCGGGACAGGGGGGACATTCAGTACTTC